The 19 T cell receptor beta chains below come from one sample, sequenced in a study of cytomegalovirus exposure and HLA in healthy donors. Researchers ran the PCR with 60 Vbeta and 13 Jbeta primers. The data were produced by immunoSEQ multiplex PCR, yet TCRdb's version contains in-frame clones alone and is incomplete. There are approximately 170,000 clones in the sample; 80% to 90% occur only once, and approximately 2.4% lies in the top ten. The specimen sequenced was PBMCs. The receptors originated from a male donor in good health and CMV-seronegative.

The rearrangement joins TRBV6-5 to TRBJ1-2; TRBD1 aligns across 9 bases. The CDR3 is 15 amino acids. V was clipped by 6 bases and J by 2 bases; unmatched bases: 7. Germline CDR1 reads MNHEY; CDR2 reads SVGAGI. The CDR3 DNA is TGTGCCAGCAGCCGGGGACAGGGAACGAACTATGGCTACACCTTC. Residues: CASSRGQGTNYGYTF.

This clone has a single count. The V call is TRBV9, the J call TRBJ2-2; perhaps TRBD2 as D (6 bases). Germline loops: CDR1 SGDLS, CDR2 YYNGEE. The CDR3 covers 16 residues. The V gene lost 3 bases and the J gene lost 2 bases, with 14 bases spanning the gap. The CDR3 spells CASSAVPGRNTGELFF. The CDR3 nucleotides are TGTGCCAGCAGCGCAGTACCCGGGAGAAACACCGGGGAGCTGTTTTTT.

This clone was counted a few times. The rearrangement joins TRBV4-3 to TRBJ2-7; tentative D call: TRBD2 (6 bases). The CDR3 has 15 amino acids. The V and J ends lost 1 base and 3 bases respectively, with 13 bases between them. Germline CDR1 LGHNA, CDR2 YSLEER. The CDR3 bases are TGCGCCAGCAGCCAAGGGATTTCCGGGAGCTACGAGCAGTACTTC. Translation gives CASSQGISGSYEQYF.

The CDR3 here is CASSDRQDNQPQHF. In nucleotides, the CDR3 is TGTGCCAGCAGTGACAGACAGGACAATCAGCCCCAGCATTTT. V and J are TRBV6-5 and TRBJ1-5; weak D call: TRBD1 (6 bases). V gave up 5 bases and J gave up 3 bases, with 11 bases separating them. The germline V gene encodes CDR1 MNHEY and CDR2 SVGAGI. This CDR3 has 14 residues.

The chain couples TRBV18 to TRBJ2-5; 8 bases line up with TRBD1. Looked up from germline, CDR1 is KGHSH and CDR2 is LQKENI. Trimming at V came to 3 bases and at J to 2 bases, leaving 8 bases not matched to a gene. CDR3 length: 16 amino acids. CDR3 region: CASSPSGQANQETQYF. The CDR3 DNA reads TGTGCCAGCTCACCCTCGGGACAGGCGAATCAAGAGACCCAGTACTTC.

V usage is TRBV6-1 and J usage is TRBJ2-5, with 9 bases identical to TRBD1. With 6 bases clipped from V and 2 bases from J, the junction kept 4 bases outside the gene matches. Germline V gives CDR1 MNHNS, CDR2 SASEGT. There are 14 residues in the CDR3. The CDR3 protein is CASRRDRAQETQYF. CDR3 DNA sequence: TGTGCCAGCAGACGGGACAGGGCGCAAGAGACCCAGTACTTC.

The chain is built from TRBV7-2 and TRBJ2-4; 10 nucleotides align to TRBD2. Germline V gene lookup returns CDR1 SGHTA and CDR2 FQGNSA. This CDR3 region has 16 residues. Trimming took 6 bases from V and 3 from J; bases not matched to a gene: 8. The CDR3 sequence is CASSPTSGTGKNIQYF. In nucleotides, the CDR3 is TGTGCCAGCAGTCCTACTAGCGGGACGGGCAAAAACATTCAGTACTTC.

The count of this clone is one. This chain joins TRBV15 and TRBJ2-7; 9 bases align to TRBD1. Germline values: CDR1 LNHNV, CDR2 YYDKDF (reference sequence). With 8 bases clipped from V and 5 bases from J, the junction kept 10 bases outside the gene matches. The CDR3 extends over 14 amino acids. The CDR3 DNA is TGTGCCACCTCCGACAGGGGGTTCGGAAACGAGCAGTACTTC. Translation: CATSDRGFGNEQYF.

This chain links TRBV5-1 with TRBJ2-5; D might be TRBD1 (6 bases). The CDR3 loop spans 15 amino acids. Germline V gene sequence: CDR1 SGHRS, CDR2 YFSETQ. Trimming stripped 5 bases from V and 4 bases from J, with 18 bases between. CDR3: CASSFTGTLGETQYF. As DNA, the CDR3 is TGCGCCAGCAGTTTCACCGGGACACTGGGAGAGACCCAGTACTTC.

Note on this clone: Germline is not matched at one junction end, which may reflect a read error. Different DNA sequences within this sample yield the same CDR3. The J gene is TRBJ2-7, the V gene TRBV30; maybe TRBD2 (7 bases). In germline, CDR1 is GTSNPN, CDR2 SVGIG (reference sequence). This CDR3 is built from 15 residues. The DNA for the CDR3 is TGTGCCTGGAGAGATTCCGGGGGGCGATCCTACGAGCAGTACTTT. Its translation: CAWRDSGGRSYEQYF.

This clone has only a few counts. V gene TRBV6-7 combines with J gene TRBJ2-7, with TRBD1 matching 8 bases. TRBV6-7 is an open reading frame, and its role is uncertain. The CDR3 is 15 residues long. The trim removed 4 bases at V and 0 bases at J, leaving 5 bases unmatched. Here the CDR3 reads CASSFGQGSSYEQYF. The CDR3 nucleotides read TGTGCCAGCAGTTTTGGACAGGGCAGCTCCTACGAGCAGTACTTC.

The chain is built from TRBV4-2 and TRBJ2-7; 14 bases agree with TRBD2. The germline CDR1 and CDR2 sequences are LGHNA and YNFKEQ. The V segment lost 0 bases and the J segment 4 bases; nucleotides outside the gene matches: 8. The CDR3 length is 18 residues. This chain's CDR3 is CASSQELGTSGRVYEQYF. CDR3 nucleotide sequence: TGTGCCAGCAGCCAAGAATTGGGGACTAGCGGGAGAGTTTACGAGCAGTACTTC.

The chain combines TRBV7-2 with TRBJ2-1, with TRBD2 matching over 8 bases. This CDR3 has 12 amino acids. Germline CDR1 SGHTA, CDR2 FQGNSA. The V gene end was trimmed by 6 bases and the J gene end by 6 bases; junction bases not matched to a gene: 1. The CDR3 DNA reads as TGTGCCAGCAGGGGGACTAGCAATGAGCAGTTCTTC. It is translated as CASRGTSNEQFF.

This clone was observed a handful of times. The chain is built from TRBV10-3 and TRBJ2-3; TRBD1 matches 9 bases. This CDR3 has 14 residues. Germline CDR1 and CDR2: ENHRY and SYGVKD. J gave up 5 bases and V 9 bases, and 9 bases lay outside the gene matches. Written as DNA, the CDR3 is TGTGCCATAAGGACAGGGGAGTTACTAGATACGCAGTATTTT. Translation: CAIRTGELLDTQYF.

A single count supports this clone. The rearrangement joins TRBV5-4 to TRBJ2-1, with 8 bases fitting TRBD2. V was pared by 3 bases and J by 7 bases, with 3 bases of the junction left unmatched. CDR1 is SGHNT, CDR2 YYREEE, per germline (reference sequence). The CDR3 loop spans 13 amino acids. CDR3 residues: CASSSRGGNEQFF. CDR3 nucleotides: TGTGCCAGCAGCTCTCGGGGGGGGAATGAGCAGTTCTTC.

This clone was detected ten times or more. This chain's CDR3 is CASSQLGQPGDEQFF. Here the CDR3 DNA reads TGTGCCAGCTCCCAACTCGGACAGCCAGGCGATGAGCAGTTCTTC. This sequence joins TRBV6-1 and TRBJ2-1, with D possibly being TRBD1 (6 bases). This CDR3 region has 15 residues. Germline V gives CDR1 MNHNS, CDR2 SASEGT. Trimming took 8 bases from V and 8 from J, leaving 22 bases between them.

This sequence joins TRBV30 and TRBJ2-5; the D gene is possibly TRBD2 (7 bases). Trimming took 3 bases from V and 5 from J, leaving 13 bases between them. In germline, CDR1 is GTSNPN, CDR2 SVGIG (reference sequence). The CDR3 is 13 amino acids. DNA for the CDR3: TGTGCCTGGAGACGGGGGGCCAGTGAGACCCAGTACTTC. Encoded protein: CAWRRGASETQYF.

The chain carries TRBV6-6 and TRBJ2-3, with no clear D. The V and J ends lost 7 bases and 6 bases respectively, with 8 bases between them. The germline CDR1 and CDR2 sequences are MNHNY and SVGAGI (reference sequence). The CDR3 consists of 11 residues. CDR3 sequence: CASTFADTQYF. The DNA for the CDR3 is TGTGCCAGCACTTTCGCGGATACGCAGTATTTT.

The chain combines TRBV19 with TRBJ2-3, with a tentative D call TRBD1 (5 bases). Germline V gene lookup returns CDR1 LNHDA and CDR2 SQIVND (reference sequence). The CDR3 is made up of 14 amino acids. V lost 2 bases to trimming and J lost 3 bases, with 9 bases between them. CDR3 bases: TGTGCCAGTAGTATACAGGGAAGGACAGATACGCAGTATTTT. It is translated as CASSIQGRTDTQYF.